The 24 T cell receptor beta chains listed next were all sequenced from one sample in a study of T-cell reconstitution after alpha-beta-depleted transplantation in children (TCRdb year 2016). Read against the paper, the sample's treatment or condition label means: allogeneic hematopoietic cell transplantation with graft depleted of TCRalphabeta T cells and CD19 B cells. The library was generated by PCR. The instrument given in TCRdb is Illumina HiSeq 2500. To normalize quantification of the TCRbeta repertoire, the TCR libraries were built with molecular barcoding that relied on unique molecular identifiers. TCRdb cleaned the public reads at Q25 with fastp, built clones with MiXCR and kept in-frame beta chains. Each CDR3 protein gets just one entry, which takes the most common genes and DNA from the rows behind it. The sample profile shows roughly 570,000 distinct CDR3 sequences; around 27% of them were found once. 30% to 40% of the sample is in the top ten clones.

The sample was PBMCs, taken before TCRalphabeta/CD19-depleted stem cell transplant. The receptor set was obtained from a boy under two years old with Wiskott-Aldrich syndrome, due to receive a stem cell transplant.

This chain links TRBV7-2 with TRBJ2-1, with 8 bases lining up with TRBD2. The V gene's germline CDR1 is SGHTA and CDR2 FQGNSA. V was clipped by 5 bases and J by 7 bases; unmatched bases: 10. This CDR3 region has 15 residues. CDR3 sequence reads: CASSLRTSSFNEQFF. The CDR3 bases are TGTGCCAGCAGCCTCAGGACTAGCTCCTTTAATGAGCAGTTCTTC.

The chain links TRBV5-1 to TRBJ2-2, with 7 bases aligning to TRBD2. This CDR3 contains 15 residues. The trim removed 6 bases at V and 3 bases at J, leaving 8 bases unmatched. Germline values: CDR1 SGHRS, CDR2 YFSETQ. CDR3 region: CASKVGLADTGELFF. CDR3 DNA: TGCGCCAGCAAGGTTGGGCTAGCGGACACCGGGGAGCTGTTTTTT. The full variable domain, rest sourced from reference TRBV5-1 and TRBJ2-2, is KAGVTQTPRYLIKTRGQQVTLSCSPISGHRSVSWYQQTPGQGLQFLFEYFSETQRNKGNFPGRFSGRQFSNSRSEMNVSTLELGDSALYLCASKVGLADTGELFFGEGSRLTVL.

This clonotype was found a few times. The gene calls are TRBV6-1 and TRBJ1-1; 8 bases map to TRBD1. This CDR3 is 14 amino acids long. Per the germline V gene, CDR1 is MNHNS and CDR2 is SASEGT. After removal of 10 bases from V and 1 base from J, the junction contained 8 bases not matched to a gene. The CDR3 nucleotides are TGTGCCACTCACTCAGGGGGCAAGAACACTGAAGCTTTCTTT. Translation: CATHSGGKNTEAFF.

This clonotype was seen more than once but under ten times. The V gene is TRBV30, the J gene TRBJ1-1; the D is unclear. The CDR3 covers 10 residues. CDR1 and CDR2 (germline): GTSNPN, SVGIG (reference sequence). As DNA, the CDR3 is TGTGCACGAAGGTCCGGTGAAGCTTTCTTT. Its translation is CARRSGEAFF. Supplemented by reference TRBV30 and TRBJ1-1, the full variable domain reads SQTIHQWPATLVQPVGSPLSLECTVEGTSNPNLYWYRQAAGRGLQLLFYSVGIGQISSEVPQNLSASRPQDRQFILSSKKLLLSDSGFYLCARRSGEAFFGQGTRLTVV.

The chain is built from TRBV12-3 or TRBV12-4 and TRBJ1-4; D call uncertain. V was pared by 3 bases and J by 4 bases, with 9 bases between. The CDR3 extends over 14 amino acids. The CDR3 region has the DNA TGTGCCAGCAGTTTCGCGACTTATAATGAAAAACTGTTTTTT. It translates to CASSFATYNEKLFF.

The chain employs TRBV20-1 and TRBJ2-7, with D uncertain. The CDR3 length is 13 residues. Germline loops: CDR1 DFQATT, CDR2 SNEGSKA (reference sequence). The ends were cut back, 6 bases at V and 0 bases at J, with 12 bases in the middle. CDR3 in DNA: TGCAGTGCCTCCTCGTCGAGCTCCTACGAGCAGTACTTC. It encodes CSASSSSSYEQYF.

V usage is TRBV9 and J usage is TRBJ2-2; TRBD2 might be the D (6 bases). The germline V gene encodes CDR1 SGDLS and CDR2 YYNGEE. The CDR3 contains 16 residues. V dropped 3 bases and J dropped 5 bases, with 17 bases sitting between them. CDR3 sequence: CASSARQWAGTGELFF. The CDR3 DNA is TGTGCCAGCAGCGCCCGGCAGTGGGCGGGGACCGGGGAGCTGTTTTTT. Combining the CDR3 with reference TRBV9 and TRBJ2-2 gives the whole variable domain DSGVTQTPKHLITATGQRVTLRCSPRSGDLSVYWYQQSLDQGLQFLIQYYNGEERAKGNILERFSAQQFPDLHSELNLSSLELGDSALYFCASSARQWAGTGELFFGEGSRLTVL.

The CDR3 loop reads CASSSLSEIEQYF. CDR3 sequence (DNA): TGTGCCAGCAGTTCCCTTTCAGAGATCGAGCAGTACTTC. The rearrangement links TRBV6-5 to TRBJ2-7; D unresolved. The V gene lost 4 bases and the J gene lost 6 bases, with 13 bases spanning the gap. There are 13 residues in the CDR3. Looked up from germline, CDR1 is MNHEY and CDR2 is SVGAGI.

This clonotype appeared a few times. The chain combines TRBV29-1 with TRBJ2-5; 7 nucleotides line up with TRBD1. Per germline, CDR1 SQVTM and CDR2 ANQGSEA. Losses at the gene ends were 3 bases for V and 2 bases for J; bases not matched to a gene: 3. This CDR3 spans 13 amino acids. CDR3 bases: TGCAGCGTTGACCGGGACAGACAAGAGACCCAGTACTTC. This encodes CSVDRDRQETQYF.

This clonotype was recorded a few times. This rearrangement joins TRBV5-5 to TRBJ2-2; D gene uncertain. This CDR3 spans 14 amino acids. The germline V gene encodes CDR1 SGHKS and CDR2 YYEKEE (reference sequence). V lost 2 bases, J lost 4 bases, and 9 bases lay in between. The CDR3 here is CASSLRDPTGELFF. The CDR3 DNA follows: TGTGCCAGCAGCTTAAGGGATCCCACCGGGGAGCTGTTTTTT.

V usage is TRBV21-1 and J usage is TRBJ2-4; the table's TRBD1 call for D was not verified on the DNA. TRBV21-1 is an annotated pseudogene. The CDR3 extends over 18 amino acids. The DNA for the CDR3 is TGTGCCAGCAGCAAAGTCTCCGGGGAGCTCCTAGCCAAAAACATTCAGTACTTC. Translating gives CASSKVSGELLAKNIQYF.

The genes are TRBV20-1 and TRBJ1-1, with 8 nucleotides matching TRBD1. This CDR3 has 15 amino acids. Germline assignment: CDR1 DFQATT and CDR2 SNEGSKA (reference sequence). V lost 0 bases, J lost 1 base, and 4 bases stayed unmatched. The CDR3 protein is CSARDGDRPNTEAFF. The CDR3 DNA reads TGCAGTGCTAGAGATGGGGACAGGCCGAACACTGAAGCTTTCTTT.

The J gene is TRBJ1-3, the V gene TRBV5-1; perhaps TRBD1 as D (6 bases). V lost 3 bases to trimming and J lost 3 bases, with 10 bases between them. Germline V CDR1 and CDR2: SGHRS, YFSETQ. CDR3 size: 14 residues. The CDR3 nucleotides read TGCGCCAGCAGCTCCGGGACAATTGGAAACACCATATATTTT. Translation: CASSSGTIGNTIYF.

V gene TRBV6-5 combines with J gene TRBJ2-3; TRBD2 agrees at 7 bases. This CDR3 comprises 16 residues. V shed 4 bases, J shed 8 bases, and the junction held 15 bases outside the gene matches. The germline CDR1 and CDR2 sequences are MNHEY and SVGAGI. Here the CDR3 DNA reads TGTGCCAGCAGTTCCAAAGATAGCGGACCTAGCGGTACGCAGTATTTT. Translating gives CASSSKDSGPSGTQYF.

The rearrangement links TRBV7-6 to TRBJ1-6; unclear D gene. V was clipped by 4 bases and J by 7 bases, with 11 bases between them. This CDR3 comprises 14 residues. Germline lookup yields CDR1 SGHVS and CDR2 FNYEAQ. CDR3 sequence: CASSSLGGNSPLHF. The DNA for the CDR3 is TGTGCCAGCAGCTCCCTGGGTGGCAATTCACCCCTCCACTTT.

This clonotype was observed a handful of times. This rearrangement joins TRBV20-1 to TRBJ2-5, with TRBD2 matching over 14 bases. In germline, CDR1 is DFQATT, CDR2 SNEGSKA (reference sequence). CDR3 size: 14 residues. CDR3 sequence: CRGTSGSRLETQYF. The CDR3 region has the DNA TGCAGAGGGACTAGCGGGAGCCGGTTGGAGACCCAGTACTTC.

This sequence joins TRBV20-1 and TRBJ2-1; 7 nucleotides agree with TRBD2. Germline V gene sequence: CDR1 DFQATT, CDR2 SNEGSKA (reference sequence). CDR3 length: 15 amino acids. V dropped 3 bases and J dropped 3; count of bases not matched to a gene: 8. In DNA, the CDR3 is TGCAGTGCTAGCCCGCTAGCGGAGAGCTACAATGAGCAGTTCTTC. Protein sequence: CSASPLAESYNEQFF.

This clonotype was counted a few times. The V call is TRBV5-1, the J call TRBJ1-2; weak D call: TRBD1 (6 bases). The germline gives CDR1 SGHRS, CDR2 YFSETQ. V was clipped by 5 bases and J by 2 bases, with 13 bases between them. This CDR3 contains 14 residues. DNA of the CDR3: TGCGCCAGCAGTCCTCAGGGGCCCAACTATGGCTACACCTTC. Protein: CASSPQGPNYGYTF.

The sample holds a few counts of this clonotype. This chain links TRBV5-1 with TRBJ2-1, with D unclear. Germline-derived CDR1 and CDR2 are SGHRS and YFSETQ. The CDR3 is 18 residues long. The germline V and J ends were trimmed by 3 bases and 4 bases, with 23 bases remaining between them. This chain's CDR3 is CASSSAEFVGTLYNEQFF. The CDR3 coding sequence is TGCGCCAGCAGCTCGGCGGAATTTGTGGGAACACTGTACAATGAGCAGTTCTTC.

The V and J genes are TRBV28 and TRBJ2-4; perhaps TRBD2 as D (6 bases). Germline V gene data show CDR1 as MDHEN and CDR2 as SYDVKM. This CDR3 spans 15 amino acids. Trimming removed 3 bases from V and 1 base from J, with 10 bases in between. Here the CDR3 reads CASSLAGSAKNIQYF. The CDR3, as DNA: TGTGCCAGCAGTTTGGCGGGGTCTGCCAAAAACATTCAGTACTTC.

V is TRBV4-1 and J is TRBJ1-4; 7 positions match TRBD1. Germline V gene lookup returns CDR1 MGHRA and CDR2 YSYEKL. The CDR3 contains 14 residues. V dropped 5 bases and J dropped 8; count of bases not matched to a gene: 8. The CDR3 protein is CASSSGTATEKLFF. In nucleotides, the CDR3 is TGCGCCAGCAGCTCCGGGACAGCGACCGAAAAACTGTTTTTT.

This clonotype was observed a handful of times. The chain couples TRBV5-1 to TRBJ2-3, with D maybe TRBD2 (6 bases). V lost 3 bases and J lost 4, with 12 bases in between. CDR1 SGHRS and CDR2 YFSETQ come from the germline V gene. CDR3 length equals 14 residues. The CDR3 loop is CASSSPSVSDTQYF. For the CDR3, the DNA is TGCGCCAGCAGCTCGCCTAGCGTTTCAGATACGCAGTATTTT.

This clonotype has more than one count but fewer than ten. CDR3 residues: CASSLRDRAGELFF. The CDR3 region has the DNA TGTGCCAGCAGTTTAAGGGACCGCGCCGGGGAGCTGTTTTTT. The rearrangement links TRBV27 to TRBJ2-2; D could derive from TRBD1 or TRBD2 (5 bases each). Trimming removed 2 bases from V and 6 bases from J, with 10 bases in between. CDR1 is MNHEY, CDR2 SMNVEV, per germline (reference sequence). The CDR3 covers 14 residues.

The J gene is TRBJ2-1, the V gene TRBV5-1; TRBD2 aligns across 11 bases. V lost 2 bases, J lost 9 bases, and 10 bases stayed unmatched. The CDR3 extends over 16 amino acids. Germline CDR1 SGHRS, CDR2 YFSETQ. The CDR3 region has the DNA TGCGCCAGCAGCTTAACTACTAGCGGGAGAAATGGTGAGCAGTTCTTC. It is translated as CASSLTTSGRNGEQFF. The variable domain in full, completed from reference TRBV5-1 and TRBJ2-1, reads KAGVTQTPRYLIKTRGQQVTLSCSPISGHRSVSWYQQTPGQGLQFLFEYFSETQRNKGNFPGRFSGRQFSNSRSEMNVSTLELGDSALYLCASSLTTSGRNGEQFFGPGTRLTVL.